The clone carrying this T cell receptor (beta chain) was counted ten times or more. Trimming at V came to 4 bases and at J to 8 bases, leaving 11 bases not matched to a gene. Germline lookup yields CDR1 SGHRS and CDR2 YFSETQ. There are 15 residues in the CDR3. Unique molecular identifiers were present on the cDNA, which also gained a universal primer site by template switching. Via MiXCR, TCRdb re-called the 5' RACE reads, giving one row per CDR3 protein. The table shows about 730,000 distinct CDR3 sequences, with approximately 22% occurring only once. This record comes from a study of identical twins. These same data were also listed under a study on T cells expressing NK-cell markers.

Specimen: PBMCs. This clonotype originated in a woman aged 18-29 years in good health. The rearrangement uses TRBV5-1 and TRBJ2-1, with TRBD2 matching 8 bases. Written as DNA, the CDR3 is TGCGCCAGCAGCATGCTACCGGGACTAGGAGATGAGCAGTTCTTC. It translates to CASSMLPGLGDEQFF.